Listed below are T cell receptor beta chains from one sample, sequenced in a study of blood T cell repertoires in COVID-19. Measured with immunoSEQ multiplex PCR; TCRdb has only the in-frame clones, and not every one. The sample has 170,000 or so clones; more than 70% are singletons. Sequencing was done on a sample of peripheral blood. The receptors were sampled from a man younger than 35 with active or convalescent COVID-19. Each CDR3 is given without its conserved first and last residue.

j_call v_call cdr3_aa
TRBJ1-2 TRBV7-2 ASSLVSGGGNYGYT
TRBJ2-1 TRBV7-2 ASSLAFVTSGGNYNEQF
TRBJ2-7 TRBV3-1/TRBV3-2 ASSPPSSYEQY
TRBJ2-5 TRBV5-6 ASSSGGRETQY
TRBJ2-7 TRBV5-1 ASSLTGTSGSYEQY
TRBJ2-7 TRBV2 ASSRGGLYEQY
TRBJ2-7 TRBV3-1/TRBV3-2 ASSLLQGPGYEQY
TRBJ1-2 TRBV18 ASSPPLGLQGAGGYT
TRBJ2-5 TRBV6-5 ASSYCTAANGETQY
TRBJ1-5 TRBV18 ASSPTGSVDQPQH
TRBJ1-1 TRBV6-2/TRBV6-3 ASSYSYGGSSAEAF
TRBJ1-4 TRBV6-5 ASSYSNKAGGEKLF
TRBJ2-4 TRBV6-6 ASSLPQGAKNIQY
TRBJ2-2 TRBV7-2 ASSLRRGGTGELF
TRBJ2-3 TRBV7-8 ASIRDGGNTQY
TRBJ2-2 TRBV19 ASSKMTGGNTGELF
TRBJ2-7 TRBV5-4 ASSLKTGVVSEQY
TRBJ1-1 TRBV6-6 ASSYTTVGAREEAF
TRBJ2-7 TRBV12-3/TRBV12-4 ASSLQGLVEQY
TRBJ2-5 TRBV7-2 ASSRTSGTETQY
TRBJ1-2 TRBV28 ASSFTGESYGYT
TRBJ2-1 TRBV7-3 ASSPSLPMGGSYNEQF
TRBJ1-4 TRBV25-1 ASSEMRGRVEKLF
TRBJ2-2 TRBV7-9 ASSRRGQANTGELF
TRBJ2-1 TRBV25-1 ASSDLAGGPPSYNEQF
TRBJ2-2 TRBV28 ASSFPGTGELF
TRBJ2-7 TRBV19 ASSRAIAGAYEQY
TRBJ2-7 TRBV7-2 ASSLVAGGSYEQY
TRBJ2-7 TRBV6-5 ASRASGSYEQY
TRBJ2-5 TRBV5-1 ASSLTRDRGGETQY
TRBJ2-6 TRBV12-5 ASGGQGGPGGANVLT
TRBJ1-5 TRBV27 ASSLNRATNQPQH
TRBJ1-5 TRBV6-2/TRBV6-3 ASSYRGSGNQPQH
TRBJ1-2 TRBV7-9 ASSPREFNYGYT
TRBJ1-4 TRBV25-1 ASRLQGRNEKLF
TRBJ1-2 TRBV18 ASSQQGNGYGYT
TRBJ2-3 TRBV28 ASLLGGGYTDTQY
TRBJ1-1 TRBV6-2/TRBV6-3 ASSYRGDRAEAF
TRBJ2-7 TRBV2 ASIPPGGAYEQY
TRBJ2-5 TRBV30 AWRLAGVGETQY
TRBJ2-1 TRBV4-3 ASSQDDMHEQF
TRBJ2-3 TRBV5-1 ASSATSGGTDTQY
TRBJ2-4 TRBV6-2/TRBV6-3 ASSYTGAPKNIQY
TRBJ2-7 TRBV11-3 ASSLGRGPDEQY
TRBJ1-2 TRBV7-6 ASSRTQGAVYGYT
TRBJ1-2 TRBV10-1 ASSDLSGGSRDGYT
TRBJ1-4 TRBV4-2 ASSQAPDSINEKLF
TRBJ2-1 TRBV11-2 ASSLVQGSGNEQF